This record looks at one TCR beta chain sequence and its context. Its antigen is not yet known. No base quality information exists; no much larger clone differs at one position. The immunoSEQ Assay, a bias-controlled multiplex PCR, was used to amplify TCRbeta CDR3 regions from genomic DNA. Processing in the source paper ran as follows. Within the assay, amplification of reference gene primers was used to estimate how many nucleated cells each sample contained. To quantify the absolute abundance of each unique TCRbeta CDR3 rearrangement, sequence reads were collapsed and filtered. Productive Simpson clonality was computed per sample as the square root of Simpson's diversity index over productive rearrangements. Imported from immuneACCESS, the table was reduced by TCRdb to in-frame sequences with V and J called. These copies leave out some clones; in studies compared against another copy, an unresolved V gene accounts for under half, and the cause of the remainder is not known. V and J calls and clone size follow that table, whereas D and trimming were derived from the DNA. The sample includes 45,000 to 70,000 clones, with 91% observed a single time. The ten biggest clones cover approximately 7.6% of the sample.

Each collaborating institution followed its own protocols to collect whole blood in K2EDTA tubes. For TCRbeta analysis, collaborator samples were shipped as frozen whole blood, as isolated PBMCs, or as DNA extracted from either sample type. The data were taken from a study of blood T cell repertoires in COVID-19 (dated by TCRdb to about 2020). About the full investigation: Collaborator samples came from the United States, Italy and Spain and covered acute and convalescent phases of COVID-19. Samples came from the ongoing ImmuneRACE study (first 160 participants) plus 1,254 subjects from 6 global collaborators. The dataset comprised deeply sampled blood TCRbeta repertoires from subjects exposed to, actively infected with, or recovered from COVID-19. A de-identified subject ID, COVID-19 status, age in years and sex were almost always included in the sample metadata. HLA class I and class II types, where available, came from metadata supplied by the sample provider rather than from assay-based typing. The prospective study material was composed of cDNA or gDNA derived from T cells, B-cell-depleted T cells, or PBMCs. The repertoires were released in a freely available public database meant as a resource for research on the immune response to SARS-CoV-2.

Overall study results and their limits: How much clinical and demographic metadata was included differed by source and by participant, and the metadata was provided uncurated.

The sample taken for sequencing was peripheral blood. This TCR was recovered from a woman aged 55-70 years with active or convalescent COVID-19.

The nucleotides are TGTGCCAGCAGCTTATCGGGGATGAACACTGAAGCTTTCTTT. This codes for CASSLSGMNTEAFF. The chain couples TRBV11-3 to TRBJ1-1, with no confident D gene call. From the cysteine through the phenylalanine, the CDR3 covers 14 amino acids. Only CDR3 DNA remains: 42 bases, in frame from the first base. CDR1 SGHNT and CDR2 YENEEA are derived from the germline V gene. V was cut back by 2 bases and J by 0 bases, leaving a gap of 7 bases between them.